Listed here is a single TCR beta chain. The antigen remains unidentified. The data were taken from a study of cytomegalovirus exposure and HLA in healthy donors. Whole-study context: Earlier, 180 million or so T cells were analyzed, and approximately 110 million unique TCR beta sequences were found among them. Study conclusions and caveats: When a later analysis was performed, an Asian-associated ancestry cluster reportedly had fewer N-insertions than the approximately 690-donor mean. The study listed some 160 cytomegalovirus-associated TCR beta chains. A later analysis showed HLA-associated TCR beta chains outstripping equally common others in clonal expansion.

Germline assignment: CDR1 KGHSH and CDR2 LQKENI. CDR3 size: 14 residues. Trimming took 2 bases from V and 0 from J, leaving 7 bases between them. Vbeta (60) and Jbeta (13) primers were used in the PCR. The data were produced by immunoSEQ multiplex PCR, yet TCRdb's version contains in-frame clones alone and is incomplete. Among over 200,000 clones listed, 70% to 85% were seen once. The chain couples TRBV18 to TRBJ1-1; no clear D gene. Sequencing was performed on PBMCs. The origin of this receptor is a woman between 40 and 50 years old in good health and CMV-seronegative. The CDR3 loop reads CASSPEQLNTEAFF. The CDR3 DNA follows: TGTGCCAGCTCACCAGAACAGTTGAACACTGAAGCTTTCTTT.